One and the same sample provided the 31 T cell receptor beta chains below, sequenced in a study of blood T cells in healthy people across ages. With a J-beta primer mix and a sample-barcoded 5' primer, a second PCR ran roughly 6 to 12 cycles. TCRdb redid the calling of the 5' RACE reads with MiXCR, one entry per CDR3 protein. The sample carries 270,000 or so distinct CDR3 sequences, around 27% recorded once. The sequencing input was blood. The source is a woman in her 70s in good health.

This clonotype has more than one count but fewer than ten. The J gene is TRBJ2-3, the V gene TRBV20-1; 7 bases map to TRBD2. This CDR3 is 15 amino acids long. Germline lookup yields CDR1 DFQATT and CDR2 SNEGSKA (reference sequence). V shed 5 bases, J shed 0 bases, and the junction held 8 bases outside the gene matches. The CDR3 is CSAHQAGPSTDTQYF. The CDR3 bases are TGCAGTGCTCACCAAGCGGGGCCAAGCACAGATACGCAGTATTTT.

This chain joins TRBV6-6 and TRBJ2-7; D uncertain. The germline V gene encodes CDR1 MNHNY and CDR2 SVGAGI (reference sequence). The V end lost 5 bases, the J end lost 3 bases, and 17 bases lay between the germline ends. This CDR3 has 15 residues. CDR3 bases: TGTGCCAGCAGTCCCCTGGCCCAGAAGAGCTACGAGCAGTACTTC. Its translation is CASSPLAQKSYEQYF.

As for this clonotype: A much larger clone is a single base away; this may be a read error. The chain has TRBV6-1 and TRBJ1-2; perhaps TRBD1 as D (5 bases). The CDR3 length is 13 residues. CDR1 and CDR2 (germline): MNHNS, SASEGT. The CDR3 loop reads CASRTGQNYGHTF. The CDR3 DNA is TGTGCCAGCAGAACGGGGCAAAACTATGGCCACACCTTC.

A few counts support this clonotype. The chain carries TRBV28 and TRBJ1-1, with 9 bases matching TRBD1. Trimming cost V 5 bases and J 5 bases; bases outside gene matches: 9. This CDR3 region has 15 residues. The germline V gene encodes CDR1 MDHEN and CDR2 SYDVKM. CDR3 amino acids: CASSPRQGGRTEAFF. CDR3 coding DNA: TGTGCCAGCAGTCCACGACAGGGGGGGAGGACTGAAGCTTTCTTT.

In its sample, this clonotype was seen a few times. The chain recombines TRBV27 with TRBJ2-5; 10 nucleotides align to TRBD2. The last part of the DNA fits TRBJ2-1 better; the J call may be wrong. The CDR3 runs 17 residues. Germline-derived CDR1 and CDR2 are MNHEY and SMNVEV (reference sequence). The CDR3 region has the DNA TGTGCCAGCAGTACCCTAGCTAGCGGGAGACGAGGGAATGAGCAGTTCTTC. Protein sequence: CASSTLASGRRGNEQFF.

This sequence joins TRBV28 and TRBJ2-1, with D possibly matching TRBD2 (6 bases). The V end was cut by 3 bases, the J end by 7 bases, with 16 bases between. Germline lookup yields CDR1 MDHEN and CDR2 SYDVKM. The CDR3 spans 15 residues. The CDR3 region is CASSLASVRGNEQFF. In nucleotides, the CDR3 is TGTGCCAGCAGTTTGGCTAGCGTGAGGGGAAATGAGCAGTTCTTC.

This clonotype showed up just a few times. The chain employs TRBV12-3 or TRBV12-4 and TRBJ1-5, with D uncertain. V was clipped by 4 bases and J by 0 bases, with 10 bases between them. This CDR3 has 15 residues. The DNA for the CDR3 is TGTGCCAGCAGTTCGGACCTAAATAGCAATCAGCCCCAGCATTTT. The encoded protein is CASSSDLNSNQPQHF.

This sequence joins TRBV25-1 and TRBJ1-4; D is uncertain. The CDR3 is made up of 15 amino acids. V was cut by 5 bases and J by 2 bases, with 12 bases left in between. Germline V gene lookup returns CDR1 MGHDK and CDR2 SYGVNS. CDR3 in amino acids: CASSPSALTNEKLFF. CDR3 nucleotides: TGTGCCAGCAGTCCATCCGCCTTGACTAATGAAAAACTGTTTTTT.

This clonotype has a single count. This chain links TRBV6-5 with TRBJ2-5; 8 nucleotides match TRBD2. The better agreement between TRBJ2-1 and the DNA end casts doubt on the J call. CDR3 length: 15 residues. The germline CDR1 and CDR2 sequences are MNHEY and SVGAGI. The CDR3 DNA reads TGTGCCAGCAGTACGGGGACTAGGGTTTACAATGAGCAGTTCTTC. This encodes CASSTGTRVYNEQFF.

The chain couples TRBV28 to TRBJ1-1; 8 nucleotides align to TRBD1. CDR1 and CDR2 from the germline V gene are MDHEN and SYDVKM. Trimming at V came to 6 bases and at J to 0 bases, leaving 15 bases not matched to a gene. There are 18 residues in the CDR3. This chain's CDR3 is CASRENRGIPQLNTEAFF. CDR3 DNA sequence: TGTGCCAGCAGGGAGAACAGGGGGATCCCCCAACTGAACACTGAAGCTTTCTTT. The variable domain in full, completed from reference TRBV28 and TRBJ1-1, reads DVKVTQSSRYLVKRTGEKVFLECVQDMDHENMFWYRQDPGLGLRLIYFSYDVKMKEKGDIPEGYSVSREKKERFSLILESASTNQTSMYLCASRENRGIPQLNTEAFFGQGTRLTVV.

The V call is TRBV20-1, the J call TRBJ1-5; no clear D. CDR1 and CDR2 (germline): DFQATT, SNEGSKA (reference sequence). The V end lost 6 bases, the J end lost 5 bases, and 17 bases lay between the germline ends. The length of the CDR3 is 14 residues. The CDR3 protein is CSAVLRHPDQPQHF. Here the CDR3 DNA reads TGCAGTGCCGTTCTTCGACACCCCGATCAGCCCCAGCATTTT.

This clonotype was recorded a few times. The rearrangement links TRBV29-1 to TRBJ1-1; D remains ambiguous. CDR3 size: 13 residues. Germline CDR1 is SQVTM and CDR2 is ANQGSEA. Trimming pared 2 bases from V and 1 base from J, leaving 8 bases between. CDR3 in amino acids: CSVESASNTEAFF. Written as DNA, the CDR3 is TGCAGCGTTGAATCCGCTTCGAACACTGAAGCTTTCTTT.

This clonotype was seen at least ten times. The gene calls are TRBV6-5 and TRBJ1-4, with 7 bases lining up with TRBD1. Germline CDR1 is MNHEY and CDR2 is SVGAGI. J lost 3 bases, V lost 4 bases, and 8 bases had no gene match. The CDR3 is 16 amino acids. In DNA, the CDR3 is TGTGCCAGCAGTTCACGACAGGGAGGCTCTAATGAAAAACTGTTTTTT. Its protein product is CASSSRQGGSNEKLFF.

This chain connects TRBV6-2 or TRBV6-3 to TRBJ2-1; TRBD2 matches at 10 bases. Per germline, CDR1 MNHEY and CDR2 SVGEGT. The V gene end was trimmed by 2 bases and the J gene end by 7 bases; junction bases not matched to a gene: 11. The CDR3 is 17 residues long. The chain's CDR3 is CASSYDPAGGLLNEQFF. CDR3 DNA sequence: TGTGCCAGCAGTTACGACCCAGCGGGAGGGCTGTTGAATGAGCAGTTCTTC.

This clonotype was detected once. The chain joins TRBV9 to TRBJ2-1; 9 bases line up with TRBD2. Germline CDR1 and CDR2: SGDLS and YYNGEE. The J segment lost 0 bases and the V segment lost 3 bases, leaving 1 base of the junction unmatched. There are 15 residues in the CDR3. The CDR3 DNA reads TGTGCCAGCAGCGCTAGCGGGGTCTCCTACAATGAGCAGTTCTTC. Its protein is CASSASGVSYNEQFF.

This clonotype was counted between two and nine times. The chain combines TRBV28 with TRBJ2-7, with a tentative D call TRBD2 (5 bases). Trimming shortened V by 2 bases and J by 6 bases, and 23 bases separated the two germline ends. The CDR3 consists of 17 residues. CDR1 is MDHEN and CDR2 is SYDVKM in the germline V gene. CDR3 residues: CASSLKSRLKTTLEQYF. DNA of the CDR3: TGTGCCAGCAGTTTAAAGAGTCGACTAAAAACTACGCTCGAGCAGTACTTC.

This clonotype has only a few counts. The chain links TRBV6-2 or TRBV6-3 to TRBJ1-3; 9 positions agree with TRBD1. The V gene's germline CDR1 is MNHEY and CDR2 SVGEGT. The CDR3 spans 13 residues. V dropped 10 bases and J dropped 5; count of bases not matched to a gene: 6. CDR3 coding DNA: TGTGCCATTTCGGACAGGGGAAGAAACACCATATATTTT. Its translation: CAISDRGRNTIYF.

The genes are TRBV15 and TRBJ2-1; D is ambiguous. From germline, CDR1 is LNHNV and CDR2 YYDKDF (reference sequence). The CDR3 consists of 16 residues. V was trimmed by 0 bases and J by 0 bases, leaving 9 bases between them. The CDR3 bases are TGTGCCACCAGCAGAGATCAGTCCACCTCCTACAATGAGCAGTTCTTC. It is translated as CATSRDQSTSYNEQFF.

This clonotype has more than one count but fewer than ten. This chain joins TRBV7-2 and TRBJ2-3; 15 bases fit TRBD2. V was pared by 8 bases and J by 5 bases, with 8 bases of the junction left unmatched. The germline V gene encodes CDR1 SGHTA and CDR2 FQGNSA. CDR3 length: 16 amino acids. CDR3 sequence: CASGGLAGGLGDTQYF. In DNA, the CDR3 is TGTGCCAGCGGGGGACTAGCGGGGGGATTGGGAGATACGCAGTATTTT.

Written as DNA, the CDR3 is TGTGCCAGCACCCCGGGACAGTTTCCCTACGAGCAGTACTTC. Its protein is CASTPGQFPYEQYF. The V and J genes are TRBV12-3 or TRBV12-4 and TRBJ2-7; TRBD1 aligns across 7 bases. J was trimmed by 2 bases and V by 7 bases; bases with no gene match: 8. The CDR3 totals 14 residues.

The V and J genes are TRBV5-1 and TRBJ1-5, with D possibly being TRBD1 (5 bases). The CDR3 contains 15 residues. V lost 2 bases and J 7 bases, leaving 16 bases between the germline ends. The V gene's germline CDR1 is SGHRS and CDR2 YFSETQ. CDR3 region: CASSFDPAGGQPQHF. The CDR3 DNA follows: TGCGCCAGCAGCTTTGACCCTGCTGGGGGACAGCCCCAGCATTTT.

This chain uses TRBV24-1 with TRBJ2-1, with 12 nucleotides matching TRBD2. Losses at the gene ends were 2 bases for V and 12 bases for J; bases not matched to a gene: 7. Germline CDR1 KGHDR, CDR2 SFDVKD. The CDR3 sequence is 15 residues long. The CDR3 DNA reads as TGTGCCACCAGTGATTCCCTAGCGGGAGGGCCGACGCAGTTCTTC. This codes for CATSDSLAGGPTQFF.

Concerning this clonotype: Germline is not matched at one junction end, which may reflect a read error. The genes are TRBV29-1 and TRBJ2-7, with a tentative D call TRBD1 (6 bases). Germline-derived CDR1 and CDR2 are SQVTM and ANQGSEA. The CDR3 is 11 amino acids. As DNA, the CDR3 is TGCAGCGCCAGGGACACCGCAGAGCAGTACTTT. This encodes CSARDTAEQYF.

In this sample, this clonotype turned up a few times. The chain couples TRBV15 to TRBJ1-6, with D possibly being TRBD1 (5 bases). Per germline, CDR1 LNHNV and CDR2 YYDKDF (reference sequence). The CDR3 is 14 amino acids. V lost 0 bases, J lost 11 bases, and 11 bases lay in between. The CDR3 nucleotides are TGTGCCACCAGCAGAGACAGGGTAGTTACACCCCTCCACTTT. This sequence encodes CATSRDRVVTPLHF.

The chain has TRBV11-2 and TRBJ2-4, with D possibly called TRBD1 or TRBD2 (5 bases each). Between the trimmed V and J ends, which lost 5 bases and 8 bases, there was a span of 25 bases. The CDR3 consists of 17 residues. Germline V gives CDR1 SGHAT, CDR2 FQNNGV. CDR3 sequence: CASSPRGSASRVDIQYF. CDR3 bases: TGTGCCAGCAGCCCTCGGGGCTCTGCCTCTAGGGTAGACATTCAGTACTTC.

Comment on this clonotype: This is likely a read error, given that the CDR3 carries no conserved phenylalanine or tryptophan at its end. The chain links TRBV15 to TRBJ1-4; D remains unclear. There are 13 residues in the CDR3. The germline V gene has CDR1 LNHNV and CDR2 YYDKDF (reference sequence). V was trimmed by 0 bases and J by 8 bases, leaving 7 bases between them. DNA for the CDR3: TGTGCCACCAGCAGAGATCATTGGGAAAAACTGTTTCTT. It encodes CATSRDHWEKLFL.

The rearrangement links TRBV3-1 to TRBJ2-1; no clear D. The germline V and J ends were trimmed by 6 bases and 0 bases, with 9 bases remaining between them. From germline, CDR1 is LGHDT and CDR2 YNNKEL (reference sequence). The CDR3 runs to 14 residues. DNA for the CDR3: TGTGCCAGCAGTTCCCCGAGCTCCTACAATGAGCAGTTCTTC. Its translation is CASSSPSSYNEQFF.

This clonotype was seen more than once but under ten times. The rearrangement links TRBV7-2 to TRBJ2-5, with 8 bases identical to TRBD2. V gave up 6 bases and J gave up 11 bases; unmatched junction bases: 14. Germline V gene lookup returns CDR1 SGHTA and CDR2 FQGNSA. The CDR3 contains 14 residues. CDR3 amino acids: CASSPGGPLQEQYF. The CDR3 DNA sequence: TGTGCCAGCAGTCCGGGAGGGCCTCTTCAGGAGCAGTACTTC.

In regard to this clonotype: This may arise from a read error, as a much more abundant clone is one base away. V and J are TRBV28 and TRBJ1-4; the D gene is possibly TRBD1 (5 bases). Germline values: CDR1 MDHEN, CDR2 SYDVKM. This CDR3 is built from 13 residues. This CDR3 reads CASSRGGNEKLVF. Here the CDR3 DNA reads TGTGCCAGCAGCCGCGGGGGAAATGAAAAACTGGTTTTT.

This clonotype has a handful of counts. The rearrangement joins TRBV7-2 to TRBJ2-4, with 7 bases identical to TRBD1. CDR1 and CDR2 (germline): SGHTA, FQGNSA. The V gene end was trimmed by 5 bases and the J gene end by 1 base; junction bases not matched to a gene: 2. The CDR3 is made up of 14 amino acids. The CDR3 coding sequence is TGTGCCAGCAGCGCACAGGGGGCCAAAAACATTCAGTACTTC. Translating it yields CASSAQGAKNIQYF.

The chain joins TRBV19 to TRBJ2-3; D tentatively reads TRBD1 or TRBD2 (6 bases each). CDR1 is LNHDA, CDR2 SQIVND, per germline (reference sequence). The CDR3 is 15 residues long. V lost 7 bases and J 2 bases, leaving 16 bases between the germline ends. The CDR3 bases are TGTGCCAGTACCCTACAAGGGGGGTTCACAGATACGCAGTATTTT. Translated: CASTLQGGFTDTQYF.